These 19 T cell receptor beta chains originate from one sample sequenced in a study of regulatory T cells in long-lasting Graves disease. Building of the TCR beta libraries involved iRepertoire HTBI primers and Arm-PCR of CDR3 regions. Using its own MiXCR run on the multiplex PCR reads, TCRdb lists one record per CDR3 protein. Altogether 350,000 to 450,000 distinct CDR3 sequences are present, 15% being singletons, with the ten largest covering approximately 8%. As to time point: newly diagnosed GD, antithyroid drugs for less than 3 months. The TCR library used RNA extracted from PBMCs. These data were also reused for a study on T cells in Graves' hyperthyroidism and ophthalmopathy.

Material: peripheral blood mononuclear cells (PBMCs), obtained at new diagnosis, from a patient treated with antithyroid drugs. Receptors originate from a woman between 40 and 50 years old with Graves disease.

This clonotype was counted a few times. CDR3: CASSIGGRDGHGYTF. The CDR3 DNA is TGTGCCAGTAGTATAGGGGGCAGGGACGGTCATGGCTACACCTTC. The V call is TRBV19, the J call TRBJ1-2; possibly TRBD1 for D (5 bases). Looked up from germline, CDR1 is LNHDA and CDR2 is SQIVND (reference sequence). V was cut by 1 base and J by 6 bases, with 15 bases left in between. This CDR3 spans 15 amino acids.

The genes are TRBV28 and TRBJ2-2, with 10 positions matching TRBD2. The germline V gene encodes CDR1 MDHEN and CDR2 SYDVKM. J was trimmed by 1 base and V by 2 bases; bases with no gene match: 4. The CDR3 extends over 17 amino acids. CDR3 loop: CASSLLAGAQNTGELFF. The CDR3 nucleotides read TGTGCCAGCAGTTTACTAGCGGGAGCCCAGAACACCGGGGAGCTGTTTTTT.

This clonotype was counted only a few times. V is TRBV10-3 and J is TRBJ2-7; no clear D gene. Deletions cut 3 bases from V and 0 bases from J, with 6 bases between. The CDR3 runs to 13 residues. CDR1 ENHRY and CDR2 SYGVKD come from the germline V gene. Here the CDR3 reads CAISESRSYEQYF. CDR3 nucleotide sequence: TGTGCCATCAGTGAAAGCCGCTCCTACGAGCAGTACTTC.

About this clonotype itself: A single base separates this from a much larger clone, so it may be a read error. This chain uses TRBV12-3 or TRBV12-4 with TRBJ1-5; the D gene is possibly TRBD1 (5 bases). CDR3 size: 17 residues. The CDR3 is CASSFVGVQGSNQLQHF. CDR3 in DNA: TGTGCCAGCAGTTTTGTAGGGGTTCAAGGTAGCAATCAGCTCCAGCATTTT.

This clonotype was counted between two and nine times. The chain recombines TRBV6-5 with TRBJ2-7; 9 nucleotides line up with TRBD1. Germline CDR1 is MNHEY and CDR2 is SVGAGI. After removal of 2 bases from V and 6 bases from J, the junction contained 8 bases not matched to a gene. This CDR3 is 15 amino acids long. CDR3: CASSYAGTGFFEQYF. CDR3 nucleotides: TGTGCCAGCAGTTACGCCGGGACAGGGTTTTTCGAGCAGTACTTC.

This clonotype came up many times. J is TRBJ2-7 and V is TRBV2; D ambiguous. V gave up 6 bases and J gave up 5 bases, with 14 bases separating them. From germline, CDR1 is SNHLY and CDR2 FYNNEI. CDR3 size: 13 residues. CDR3 nucleotide sequence: TGTGCCAGCAGGGAGCCAACCATTAACGAGCAGTACTTC. Translating gives CASREPTINEQYF.

This clonotype has ten or more counts. J is TRBJ1-2 and V is TRBV13, with 7 bases that match TRBD1. This CDR3 is 14 amino acids long. V lost 5 bases to trimming and J lost 4 bases; unmatched junction nucleotides: 7. The germline CDR1 and CDR2 sequences are PRHDT and FYEKMQ (reference sequence). The CDR3 sequence is CASSIKGTVYGYTF. In DNA, the CDR3 is TGTGCCAGCAGCATAAAAGGGACAGTCTATGGCTACACCTTC.

The V and J genes are TRBV4-1 and TRBJ1-1, with 8 nucleotides matching TRBD1. The CDR3 covers 18 residues. CDR1 MGHRA and CDR2 YSYEKL come from the germline V gene. After removal of 3 bases from V and 4 bases from J, the junction contained 16 bases not matched to a gene. The CDR3, as DNA: TGCGCCAGCAGCCATCCATCAGGGGGCGGAGGGCTGGTCACTGAAGCTTTCTTT. It codes for CASSHPSGGGGLVTEAFF.

There are a few counts of this clonotype. The chain combines TRBV15 with TRBJ1-2; D gene uncertain. The CDR3 extends over 13 amino acids. The germline V gene encodes CDR1 LNHNV and CDR2 YYDKDF (reference sequence). Trimming shortened V by 1 base and J by 5 bases, and 8 bases separated the two germline ends. The CDR3 coding sequence is TGTGCCACCAGCAGAGTAATGGGATATGGCTACACCTTC. Amino acid sequence: CATSRVMGYGYTF.

This clonotype was observed many times. The CDR3 DNA follows: TGTGCCAGCAGTTTATCGTGGGAGTCCTACAATGAGCAGTTCTTC. Translation: CASSLSWESYNEQFF. The gene calls are TRBV28 and TRBJ2-1, with D possibly TRBD2 on 5 matching bases. V shed 1 base and J shed 1 base, with 8 bases lying between them. The length of the CDR3 is 15 residues. The germline V gene encodes CDR1 MDHEN and CDR2 SYDVKM.

This clonotype was seen at least ten times. The V gene is TRBV5-1, the J gene TRBJ2-5; D is perhaps TRBD1 or TRBD2 (7 bases each). V lost 7 bases, J lost 3 bases, and 19 bases lay in between. This CDR3 region has 15 residues. CDR1 is SGHRS and CDR2 is YFSETQ in the germline V gene. The CDR3, as DNA: TGCGCCAGCTCACGAGGCGGGGGACAGAAAGAGACCCAGTACTTC. It is translated as CASSRGGGQKETQYF.

V is TRBV5-1 and J is TRBJ2-2; a weak D match, TRBD1 (6 bases). The CDR3 has 16 residues. The germline gives CDR1 SGHRS, CDR2 YFSETQ. V lost 2 bases, J lost 3 bases, and 14 bases lay in between. The CDR3 sequence is CASSFGRGPDTGELFF. The DNA of the CDR3 is TGCGCCAGCAGCTTCGGCAGGGGCCCGGACACCGGGGAGCTGTTTTTT.

This clonotype showed up many times. This chain joins TRBV11-3 and TRBJ2-2; D is possibly TRBD2 (5 bases). Germline V gives CDR1 SGHNT, CDR2 YENEEA. V lost 2 bases and J lost 6, with 10 bases in between. The CDR3 spans 14 residues. The CDR3 loop reads CASSLYSDSGELFF. CDR3 DNA: TGTGCCAGCAGCTTATATTCGGACTCCGGGGAGCTGTTTTTT.

Many counts were recorded for this clonotype. The J gene is TRBJ2-7, the V gene TRBV2; 10 positions match TRBD2. There are 15 residues in the CDR3. Trimming cost V 3 bases and J 3 bases; bases outside gene matches: 5. Germline CDR1 and CDR2: SNHLY and FYNNEI. The CDR3 DNA sequence: TGTGCCAGCAGTGATCCTAGCGGGAGAGGCTACGAGCAGTACTTC. Encoded protein: CASSDPSGRGYEQYF.

In its sample, this clonotype was seen many times. The CDR3 here is CASSRRLAGGPYDEQYF. The CDR3 DNA reads TGTGCCAGCAGCCGAAGACTAGCGGGAGGGCCTTACGACGAGCAGTACTTC. This rearrangement joins TRBV9 to TRBJ2-7, with 14 bases identical to TRBD2. Germline trimming cut 4 bases from V and 5 bases from J; bases unmatched to any gene: 11. This CDR3 is built from 17 residues. CDR1 and CDR2 (germline): SGDLS, YYNGEE.

In DNA, the CDR3 is TGCGCCAGCAGCCAAGTGACAGGGGGCGTAGGGACCGCAGATACGCAGTATTTT. Its protein is CASSQVTGGVGTADTQYF. The rearrangement links TRBV4-3 to TRBJ2-3; 10 positions match TRBD1. V trimming: 1 base; J trimming: 4 bases; junction bases outside the gene matches: 11. From germline, CDR1 is LGHNA and CDR2 YSLEER. CDR3 length: 18 amino acids.

This clonotype occurred many times. This sequence joins TRBV28 and TRBJ1-5; D not resolved. Germline loops: CDR1 MDHEN, CDR2 SYDVKM. The germline V and J ends were trimmed by 3 bases and 0 bases, with 12 bases remaining between them. The CDR3 is 16 amino acids. As DNA, the CDR3 is TGTGCCAGCAGTTTGGGTCAGTTGAATAGCAATCAGCCCCAGCATTTT. This gives the protein CASSLGQLNSNQPQHF. Full variable domain (rest looked up from reference TRBV28 and TRBJ1-5): DVKVTQSSRYLVKRTGEKVFLECVQDMDHENMFWYRQDPGLGLRLIYFSYDVKMKEKGDIPEGYSVSREKKERFSLILESASTNQTSMYLCASSLGQLNSNQPQHFGDGTRLSIL.

The chain joins TRBV6-5 to TRBJ2-3; no clear D gene. Germline values: CDR1 MNHEY, CDR2 SVGAGI. The CDR3 consists of 14 residues. The V gene lost 4 bases and the J gene lost 7 bases, with 15 bases spanning the gap. DNA of the CDR3: TGTGCCAGCAGTTTCTGGAAAAGTATGAATACGCAGTATTTT. Protein product: CASSFWKSMNTQYF.

In this sample, this clonotype turned up many times. CDR3 residues: CASSQTGDFLNTEAFF. CDR3 bases: TGTGCCAGCAGCCAGACCGGGGACTTTCTGAACACTGAAGCTTTCTTT. This sequence joins TRBV3-1 and TRBJ1-1, with D possibly matching TRBD1 (5 bases). This CDR3 contains 16 residues. The V gene's germline CDR1 is LGHDT and CDR2 YNNKEL (reference sequence). Trimming pared 3 bases from V and 0 bases from J, leaving 14 bases between.